This entry lists 21 T cell receptor beta chains sequenced from one sample in a study of shared T cell receptors in the human thymus. Using immunoSEQ multiplex PCR, the repertoire was profiled, and TCRdb retains in-frame clones only, with some absent. The sample shows hundreds of thousands of clones, more than 70% of them seen only once. These data were also filed under a second study, of human thymus T cells.

Sequencing input: thymocytes. The receptor set was obtained from a boy under two years old with a congenital heart defect.

CDR3 sequence (DNA): TGTGCCAGCAGATACGACAGGCTCTATGGCTACACCTTC. This translates into CASRYDRLYGYTF. The rearrangement joins TRBV11-2 to TRBJ1-2, with a possible D match to TRBD1 (6 bases). The V gene lost 6 bases and the J gene lost 4 bases, with 12 bases spanning the gap. This CDR3 contains 13 residues. CDR1 SGHAT and CDR2 FQNNGV come from the germline V gene.

This clone was seen a handful of times. This rearrangement joins TRBV5-1 to TRBJ2-5, with 10 bases that match TRBD2. The V gene's germline CDR1 is SGHRS and CDR2 YFSETQ. The CDR3 has 17 amino acids. Unmatched junction bases numbered 10, after V lost 0 bases and J lost 5 bases. The CDR3, as DNA: TGCGCCAGCAGCTTGGTCCAGCGGGGGGGCCGGGCGGAGACCCAGTACTTC. This sequence encodes CASSLVQRGGRAETQYF.

This sequence joins TRBV5-8 and TRBJ1-1, with TRBD1 identical over 9 bases. CDR1 and CDR2 (germline): SGHTS, YDEGEE. The trim removed 3 bases at V and 4 bases at J, leaving 10 bases unmatched. The CDR3 spans 16 residues. The CDR3 DNA is TGTGCCAGCAGCTCCCCGCATGAGACAGGGGGCACTGAAGCTTTCTTT. This codes for CASSSPHETGGTEAFF.

This sequence joins TRBV4-3 and TRBJ2-4, with 7 bases identical to TRBD1. The CDR3 is 17 residues long. Germline values: CDR1 LGHNA, CDR2 YSLEER. Germline trimming cut 4 bases from V and 2 bases from J; bases unmatched to any gene: 11. Here the CDR3 DNA reads TGCGCCAGCAGCCCAGACAGCACAGGGGATACCAAAAACATTCAGTACTTC. It specifies CASSPDSTGDTKNIQYF.

J is TRBJ2-2 and V is TRBV5-6; 7 nucleotides agree with TRBD1. CDR1 SGHDT and CDR2 YYEEEE come from the germline V gene. The CDR3 consists of 16 residues. Trimming took 0 bases from V and 7 from J; bases not matched to a gene: 9. The CDR3 loop reads CASSLDRGSLGGELFF. The CDR3 nucleotides read TGTGCCAGCAGCTTGGACAGGGGATCTTTGGGCGGGGAGCTGTTTTTT.

The chain has TRBV28 and TRBJ2-3, with D possibly TRBD1 on 6 matching bases. The CDR3 is made up of 15 amino acids. V lost 2 bases and J lost 4, with 13 bases in between. Germline V gene data show CDR1 as MDHEN and CDR2 as SYDVKM. The CDR3 DNA is TGTGCCAGCAGTTTAAGGGAACAGGGCGCAGATACGCAGTATTTT. Its translation is CASSLREQGADTQYF.

The chain employs TRBV28 and TRBJ1-2, with 8 bases matching TRBD1. V trimming: 2 bases; J trimming: 5 bases; junction bases outside the gene matches: 7. The germline V gene has CDR1 MDHEN and CDR2 SYDVKM. The CDR3 extends over 15 amino acids. The CDR3 protein is CASSLRSGGRYGYTF. CDR3 nucleotides: TGTGCCAGCAGTTTACGGTCAGGGGGCAGGTATGGCTACACCTTC.

The chain links TRBV19 to TRBJ1-2; the D gene is possibly TRBD1 (6 bases). CDR3 length: 15 residues. With 5 bases removed from V and 4 bases from J, the gap between germline ends came to 17 bases. The V gene's germline CDR1 is LNHDA and CDR2 SQIVND (reference sequence). For the CDR3, the DNA is TGTGCCAGTAGTTTGGGGGCATTAGCAGTCTATGGCTACACCTTC. This translates into CASSLGALAVYGYTF.

The chain uses TRBV4-2 and TRBJ1-5; 8 positions agree with TRBD1. V lost 4 bases and J lost 4; bases outside the gene matches: 9. The germline CDR1 and CDR2 sequences are LGHNA and YNFKEQ. CDR3 size: 16 residues. CDR3 region: CASSPSTGVGNQPQHF. Here the CDR3 DNA reads TGTGCCAGCAGCCCTTCGACAGGGGTAGGGAATCAGCCCCAGCATTTT.

This sequence joins TRBV5-4 and TRBJ2-7; TRBD2 is a possible D gene (5 bases). From germline, CDR1 is SGHNT and CDR2 YYREEE (reference sequence). The V and J ends lost 1 base and 6 bases respectively, with 14 bases between them. The CDR3 spans 14 residues. CDR3 DNA sequence: TGTGCCAGCAGCTTGAGCGGCACCCCACGCGAGCAGTACTTC. It translates to CASSLSGTPREQYF.

V usage is TRBV7-6 and J usage is TRBJ2-3; TRBD1 is a possible D gene (6 bases). Germline CDR1 is SGHVS and CDR2 is FNYEAQ. The CDR3 covers 17 residues. V gave up 5 bases and J gave up 3 bases, with 21 bases separating them. The CDR3 here is CASSHPGHPGWTDTQYF. CDR3 bases: TGTGCCAGCAGCCACCCGGGACACCCGGGGTGGACAGATACGCAGTATTTT.

V usage is TRBV7-3 and J usage is TRBJ2-5; D not resolved. The germline V and J ends were trimmed by 0 bases and 2 bases, with 7 bases remaining between them. From germline, CDR1 is SGHTA and CDR2 FQGTGA. There are 14 residues in the CDR3. This CDR3 is CASSLTSQQETQYF. The DNA of the CDR3 is TGTGCCAGCAGCTTAACGTCACAGCAAGAGACCCAGTACTTC.

This clone was seen more than once but under ten times. This rearrangement joins TRBV4-3 to TRBJ2-7; TRBD1 agrees at 7 bases. This CDR3 spans 16 amino acids. Trimming at V came to 3 bases and at J to 4 bases, leaving 12 bases not matched to a gene. The germline CDR1 and CDR2 sequences are LGHNA and YSLEER. The CDR3 DNA sequence: TGCGCCAGCAGCCAGAACTCAGGGGGTCTTTCGTACGAGCAGTACTTC. This encodes CASSQNSGGLSYEQYF.

The J gene is TRBJ2-3, the V gene TRBV6-6; D possibly corresponds to TRBD2 (6 bases). V dropped 6 bases and J dropped 3 bases, with 13 bases sitting between them. The CDR3 sequence is 14 residues long. From germline, CDR1 is MNHNY and CDR2 SVGAGI (reference sequence). In nucleotides, the CDR3 is TGTGCCAGCAGCGATCCGGGGGTTACAGATACGCAGTATTTT. It encodes CASSDPGVTDTQYF.

The CDR3, as DNA: TGCGCCAGCAGCCAAGACAGAACCTACGAGCAGTACTTC. The encoded protein is CASSQDRTYEQYF. V usage is TRBV4-3 and J usage is TRBJ2-7; no clear D gene. V gave up 0 bases and J gave up 2 bases, with 5 bases separating them. CDR3 length: 13 residues. Looked up from germline, CDR1 is LGHNA and CDR2 is YSLEER.

CDR3 protein: CASSVDPGYSPLHF. For the CDR3, the DNA is TGTGCCAGCAGCGTAGATCCAGGGTATTCACCCCTCCACTTT. V is TRBV9 and J is TRBJ1-6, with D maybe TRBD1 (5 bases). The CDR3 totals 14 residues. Trimming took off 0 bases at V and 8 bases at J, with 9 bases between the two ends. From germline, CDR1 is SGDLS and CDR2 YYNGEE.

The V and J genes are TRBV19 and TRBJ2-1; the match to TRBD2 covers 15 bases. The CDR3 runs 18 residues. V trimming: 4 bases; J trimming: 1 base; junction bases outside the gene matches: 5. The germline CDR1 and CDR2 sequences are LNHDA and SQIVND (reference sequence). The CDR3: CASSNPGLAGGSYNEQFF. In nucleotides, the CDR3 is TGTGCCAGTAGTAATCCGGGACTAGCGGGAGGATCCTACAATGAGCAGTTCTTC.

The chain recombines TRBV2 with TRBJ1-1, with a possible D match to TRBD1 (6 bases). There are 14 residues in the CDR3. V lost 5 bases to trimming and J lost 6 bases, with 16 bases between them. Germline CDR1 reads SNHLY; CDR2 reads FYNNEI. CDR3 in amino acids: CASSLETGCPEAFF. CDR3 nucleotide sequence: TGTGCCAGCAGTCTGGAAACAGGGTGTCCTGAAGCTTTCTTT.

This chain joins TRBV29-1 and TRBJ2-6, with D maybe TRBD1 (6 bases). Germline-derived CDR1 and CDR2 are SQVTM and ANQGSEA. This CDR3 is 19 amino acids long. V lost 5 bases, J lost 0 bases, and 23 bases lay in between. The CDR3 protein is CSVLPTDKTGTSGANVLTF. CDR3 sequence (DNA): TGCAGCGTTTTGCCCACTGACAAGACAGGAACCTCTGGGGCCAACGTCCTGACTTTC.

This clone was seen more than once but under ten times. The chain uses TRBV19 and TRBJ2-7; D gene uncertain. Germline CDR1 LNHDA, CDR2 SQIVND (reference sequence). CDR3 length: 15 residues. V gave up 3 bases and J gave up 0 bases, with 12 bases separating them. The CDR3 loop reads CASSMDSSDSYEQYF. For the CDR3, the DNA is TGTGCCAGTAGTATGGATAGCTCCGACTCCTACGAGCAGTACTTC.

This chain links TRBV10-3 with TRBJ2-3; weak D call: TRBD2 (7 bases). Germline values: CDR1 ENHRY, CDR2 SYGVKD. V was trimmed by 2 bases and J by 2 bases, leaving 11 bases between them. There are 15 residues in the CDR3. The chain's CDR3 is CAISERGGPTDTQYF. Written as DNA, the CDR3 is TGTGCCATCAGTGAGAGGGGGGGACCCACAGATACGCAGTATTTT.